This TCR beta chain was sequenced for a study of blood T cells in healthy people across ages. General study findings and limits: Strong correlation existed between TCR beta diversity and naive T cell percentage. Unknown CMV status may confound age-related changes in expanded clones.

Worth noting for this clonotype: Antigen specificity is unknown.

For every donor, a draw yielded 7.5 to 10 milliliters of peripheral blood. This CDR3 spans 16 amino acids. The germline gives CDR1 ENHRY, CDR2 SYGVKD. Trimming left V 0 bases short and J 1 base short, with 13 bases between. For the second PCR, which ran for about 6 to 12 cycles, a sample-barcoded 5' primer and a J-beta primer mix were used. Researchers report that a template-switch adaptor with 12 random nucleotides tagged each cDNA molecule. TCRdb processed the 5' RACE reads anew with MiXCR; each CDR3 protein has one entry. In the table there are about 1 million distinct CDR3 sequences, 40% to 45% of which are singletons.

The TCR originated in a woman aged 55-70 years in good health. Specimen: blood. The rearrangement uses TRBV10-3 and TRBJ2-7, with a tentative D call TRBD2 (7 bases). In DNA form, the CDR3 reads TGTGCCATCAGTGAGTCGGGGGGGGCGCGGTCCTACGAGCAGTACTTC. Protein: CAISESGGARSYEQYF.